Each of the 7 T cell receptor beta chains below was sequenced from the same sample in a study of cytomegalovirus exposure and HLA in healthy donors. This PCR relied on a set of 60 Vbeta primers and 13 Jbeta primers. TCRdb's table, derived via immunoSEQ multiplex PCR, lists solely in-frame clones and lacks some. The sample has 55,000 to 70,000 clones, 78% seen once. Input material: PBMCs. The receptors originated from a man younger than 30 in good health and CMV-seropositive.

This clone came up once. The chain links TRBV30 to TRBJ1-5; no definite D call. CDR1 is GTSNPN, CDR2 SVGIG, per germline (reference sequence). The V end was cut by 3 bases, the J end by 0 bases, with 6 bases between. The CDR3 totals 13 residues. CDR3 amino acids: CAWSGDSNQPQHF. CDR3 sequence (DNA): TGTGCCTGGAGCGGGGATAGCAATCAGCCCCAGCATTTT.

The chain carries TRBV10-3 and TRBJ1-3, with TRBD1 matching 7 bases. The germline gives CDR1 ENHRY, CDR2 SYGVKD. The CDR3 is 19 residues long. V lost 3 bases to trimming and J lost 0 bases; unmatched junction nucleotides: 14. In nucleotides, the CDR3 is TGTGCCATCAGTGACCTAGGGGGCGGAACGAGGAACTCTGGAAACACCATATATTTT. Protein: CAISDLGGGTRNSGNTIYF.

The chain recombines TRBV21-1 with TRBJ1-6; TRBD1 was called by the table and not checked on the DNA. TRBV21-1 is an annotated pseudogene. This CDR3 spans 16 amino acids. Here the CDR3 DNA reads TGTGCCAGCAGAAGTGGAGCTGGGGCACCAAATTCACCCCTCCACTTT. Its protein product is CASRSGAGAPNSPLHF.

This clone has more than one count but fewer than ten. The rearrangement links TRBV6-6 to TRBJ1-5; D possibly corresponds to TRBD1 (6 bases). The germline V gene has CDR1 MNHNY and CDR2 SVGAGI (reference sequence). This CDR3 is built from 16 residues. Trimming cost V 7 bases and J 7 bases, with 23 bases left between them. CDR3 in amino acids: CASTENRDKKPQPQHF. The CDR3 DNA reads TGTGCCAGCACCGAAAACCGGGACAAAAAACCCCAGCCCCAGCATTTT.

The chain uses TRBV29-1 and TRBJ1-1, with 8 nucleotides matching TRBD1. CDR3 size: 13 residues. V dropped 7 bases and J dropped 2; count of bases not matched to a gene: 6. Germline V lookup: CDR1 SQVTM, CDR2 ANQGSEA. Here the CDR3 DNA reads TGCAGCGCCGTCGGGACAGGCAACACTGAAGCTTTCTTT. It is translated as CSAVGTGNTEAFF. Based on the CDR3 plus reference TRBV29-1 and TRBJ1-1, the full variable domain is SAVISQKPSRDICQRGTSLTIQCQVDSQVTMMFWYRQQPGQSLTLIATANQGSEATYESGFVIDKFPISRPNLTFSTLTVSNMSPEDSSIYLCSAVGTGNTEAFFGQGTRLTVV.

This chain links TRBV13 with TRBJ1-1, with D tentatively TRBD1 (6 bases). The germline gives CDR1 PRHDT, CDR2 FYEKMQ (reference sequence). The germline V and J ends were trimmed by 4 bases and 1 base, with 13 bases remaining between them. The CDR3 has 15 amino acids. CDR3 loop: CASSSTTGRNTEAFF. CDR3 in DNA: TGTGCCAGCAGCTCGACGACAGGTCGGAACACTGAAGCTTTCTTT.

This clone was counted between two and nine times. The rearrangement uses TRBV5-4 and TRBJ2-2; TRBD1 aligns across 7 bases. This CDR3 is 15 amino acids long. Per germline, CDR1 SGHNT and CDR2 YYREEE (reference sequence). The J segment lost 6 bases and the V segment lost 3 bases, leaving 8 bases of the junction unmatched. CDR3 coding DNA: TGTGCCAGCAGCTCCTTCGTGGGACAGCCCGGGGAGCTGTTTTTT. Its translation is CASSSFVGQPGELFF.